This is a list of T cell receptor beta chains from one sample in a study of tumor and adjacent non-tumor tissue in lung cancer. From the multiplex PCR reads, TCRdb called clonotypes with MiXCR, one entry per CDR3 protein. The sample shows roughly 45,000 distinct CDR3 sequences, over 55% of them seen only once. Sequences were obtained from distant non-tumor lung tissue. The receptors stem from a man aged 45 to 65 with non-small cell lung cancer. Both conserved end residues are trimmed from each CDR3. A D gene is named only where the DNA matches it firmly.

J | D | V | CDR3
TRBJ2-3 | . | TRBV20-1 | SARETSSPDTQY
TRBJ2-1 | TRBD1 | TRBV2 | ASSVGTGGVGEQF
TRBJ2-3 | . | TRBV6-1 | ASCGGLGTDTQY
TRBJ2-3 | TRBD2 | TRBV20-1 | SVGTSGSSTDTQY
TRBJ2-7 | . | TRBV10-3 | VISQTSYKQY
TRBJ2-7 | . | TRBV6-5 | ASSHSGLGFPYEQY
TRBJ1-3 | . | TRBV5-6 | ASSPCGEENIIY
TRBJ2-2 | TRBD2 | TRBV11-2 | ASSLVGGSNTGELF
TRBJ1-2 | TRBD1 | TRBV7-9 | ASNLPSQGGNT
TRBJ1-1 | . | TRBV5-6 | AGSWAGSVSGLNTEAL